Following are 22 T cell receptor beta chains from one sample sequenced in a study of T cells in Graves' hyperthyroidism and ophthalmopathy. The TCR beta CDR3 regions underwent amplification using RNA transcripts as the source. HTBI primers were the set used in a first-round RT-PCR of the TCR CDR3. TCRdb re-analysed the multiplex PCR reads in MiXCR, keeping a single row per CDR3 protein. The repertoire includes more than 650,000 distinct CDR3 sequences, 13% to 15% of them detected once, and 9.5% to 13% sits in the top ten. Sequenced input: blood. All receptors derive from a woman under 30 with Graves' hyperthyroidism.

The rearrangement links TRBV29-1 to TRBJ1-1; tentatively, D is TRBD1 (5 bases). The CDR3 covers 12 residues. The germline V gene encodes CDR1 SQVTM and CDR2 ANQGSEA. Trimming left V 3 bases short and J 10 bases short, with 15 bases between. The CDR3 sequence: CSVDPNMGGAFF. CDR3 nucleotides: TGCAGCGTTGACCCAAACATGGGGGGAGCTTTCTTT.

The chain combines TRBV7-9 with TRBJ2-3; 10 nucleotides line up with TRBD2. Looked up from germline, CDR1 is SEHNR and CDR2 is FQNEAQ (reference sequence). V lost 1 base to trimming and J lost 3 bases; unmatched junction nucleotides: 19. The CDR3 loop spans 21 amino acids. The CDR3 reads CASSLDLGLARSNGGTDTQYF. CDR3 DNA: TGTGCCAGCAGCTTAGATTTGGGACTAGCGAGATCTAATGGGGGGACAGATACGCAGTATTTT.

The J gene is TRBJ2-1, the V gene TRBV7-2; D uncertain. The V end was cut by 1 base, the J end by 0 bases, with 7 bases between. Per germline, CDR1 SGHTA and CDR2 FQGNSA. There are 15 residues in the CDR3. CDR3 sequence (DNA): TGTGCCAGCAGCTTAGAGGGCTTCTCCTACAATGAGCAGTTCTTC. This sequence encodes CASSLEGFSYNEQFF.

The sample holds many counts of this clonotype. This chain joins TRBV30 and TRBJ2-1; 12 nucleotides agree with TRBD2. CDR1 GTSNPN and CDR2 SVGIG come from the germline V gene (reference sequence). The length of the CDR3 is 15 residues. V lost 4 bases to trimming and J lost 6 bases; unmatched junction nucleotides: 7. The CDR3 region is CAWNLGLAGSNEQFF. The CDR3 nucleotides read TGTGCCTGGAACCTGGGACTAGCGGGCTCCAATGAGCAGTTCTTC.

Remarks on this clonotype: A read error may produce the germline difference seen at one junction end. The chain employs TRBV18 and TRBJ2-7; the match to TRBD1 covers 7 bases. CDR1 is KGHSH and CDR2 is LQKENI in the germline V gene. The CDR3 runs 16 residues. The CDR3 coding sequence is TGTGCCAGCCCACCATCTTTACAGGGGTCAACCTACGAGCAGTACTTC. Its translation: CASPPSLQGSTYEQYF.

The chain joins TRBV12-5 to TRBJ2-1; 7 bases are shared with TRBD2. After removal of 4 bases from V and 12 bases from J, the junction contained 21 bases not matched to a gene. Germline lookup yields CDR1 LGHNT and CDR2 FRNRAP. There are 17 residues in the CDR3. The CDR3 DNA follows: TGTGCTAGTGGTTCCTACCTTGCGGGGGTTACTCCTGTCACGCAGTTCTTC. It yields the protein CASGSYLAGVTPVTQFF. Full variable domain (remainder filled in from reference TRBV12-5 and TRBJ2-1): DARVTQTPRHKVTEMGQEVTMRCQPILGHNTVFWYRQTMMQGLELLAYFRNRAPLDDSGMPKDRFSAEMPDATLATLKIQPSEPRDSAVYFCASGSYLAGVTPVTQFFGPGTRLTVL.

As to this clonotype: A read error may be the cause here, since a much bigger clone is one base away. The CDR3 sequence is CASSELGQHSYEQYF. The CDR3 coding sequence is TGTGCCAGCAGTGAGCTGGGACAGCACTCCTACGAGCAGTACTTC. V and J are TRBV6-1 and TRBJ2-7; 7 bases map to TRBD1. The CDR3 covers 15 residues. The V segment lost 3 bases and the J segment 0 bases; nucleotides outside the gene matches: 5. From germline, CDR1 is MNHNS and CDR2 SASEGT.

This clonotype was seen ten or more times. The J gene is TRBJ1-3, the V gene TRBV7-2; 11 nucleotides align to TRBD1. V lost 0 bases and J lost 3; bases outside the gene matches: 1. Germline-derived CDR1 and CDR2 are SGHTA and FQGNSA. The CDR3 contains 16 residues. For the CDR3, the DNA is TGTGCCAGCAGCTTAGCGGGACAGGGGGTTGGAAACACCATATATTTT. This gives the protein CASSLAGQGVGNTIYF.

The chain uses TRBV20-1 and TRBJ2-7; tentatively, D is TRBD2 (7 bases). The CDR3 runs 16 residues. Germline CDR1 and CDR2: DFQATT and SNEGSKA (reference sequence). Trimming pared 0 bases from V and 0 bases from J, leaving 15 bases between. CDR3 coding DNA: TGCAGTGCTAGAGATGGGGGGCGGGAGAGCTCCTACGAGCAGTACTTC. This codes for CSARDGGRESSYEQYF.

This chain links TRBV7-9 with TRBJ2-1; 10 bases agree with TRBD2. Trimming took 2 bases from V and 9 from J; bases not matched to a gene: 4. Germline CDR1 and CDR2: SEHNR and FQNEAQ (reference sequence). The CDR3 length is 14 residues. The CDR3 nucleotides read TGTGCCAGCAGCTTAAAGCGGGAGGGGAGTGAGCAGTTCTTC. Its protein product is CASSLKREGSEQFF. Variable domain in full (rest from reference TRBV7-9 and TRBJ2-1): DTGVSQNPRHKITKRGQNVTFRCDPISEHNRLYWYRQTLGQGPEFLTYFQNEAQLEKSRLLSDRFSAERPKGSFSTLEIQRTEQGDSAMYLCASSLKREGSEQFFGPGTRLTVL.

The CDR3 protein is CASSLYGLYSYEQYF. The CDR3 bases are TGTGCCAGCAGTTTATACGGGCTGTACTCCTACGAGCAGTACTTC. The chain joins TRBV28 to TRBJ2-7; no clear D gene. Trimming removed 1 base at V and 0 bases at J, with 10 bases between. The CDR3 runs 15 residues. The germline V gene has CDR1 MDHEN and CDR2 SYDVKM. Full variable domain (missing parts from reference TRBV28 and TRBJ2-7): DVKVTQSSRYLVKRTGEKVFLECVQDMDHENMFWYRQDPGLGLRLIYFSYDVKMKEKGDIPEGYSVSREKKERFSLILESASTNQTSMYLCASSLYGLYSYEQYFGPGTRLTVT.

The DNA of the CDR3 is TGTGCCAGCAGTTTATCGGCCGGGGACTCCTACAATGAGCAGTTCTTC. This codes for CASSLSAGDSYNEQFF. The rearrangement joins TRBV27 to TRBJ2-1; D may be TRBD2 (5 bases). The germline CDR1 and CDR2 sequences are MNHEY and SMNVEV (reference sequence). The CDR3 runs to 16 residues. Trimming removed 0 bases at V and 0 bases at J, with 9 bases between.

This clonotype turned up a few times. The V gene is TRBV14, the J gene TRBJ2-6; D possibly corresponds to TRBD2 (5 bases). Germline loops: CDR1 SGHDN, CDR2 FVKESK. The CDR3 length is 21 residues. V was trimmed by 0 bases and J by 0 bases, leaving 21 bases between them. CDR3 nucleotides: TGTGCCAGCAGCCAAGAAGTTGTCGGGGAAATAGGAAACTCTGGGGCCAACGTCCTGACTTTC. It is translated as CASSQEVVGEIGNSGANVLTF. The whole variable domain, filled in from reference TRBV14 and TRBJ2-6, reads EAGVTQFPSHSVIEKGQTVTLRCDPISGHDNLYWYRRVMGKEIKFLLHFVKESKQDESGMPNNRFLAERTGGTYSTLKVQPAELEDSGVYFCASSQEVVGEIGNSGANVLTFGAGSRLTVL.

At least ten counts were recorded for this clonotype. The V call is TRBV20-1, the J call TRBJ2-1; 11 bases align to TRBD2. Germline V gives CDR1 DFQATT, CDR2 SNEGSKA (reference sequence). This CDR3 comprises 13 residues. V shed 5 bases, J shed 13 bases, and the junction held 10 bases outside the gene matches. CDR3 coding DNA: TGCAGTGCTTGGACTAGCGGGTCGGAAACTCAGTTCTTC. It codes for CSAWTSGSETQFF.

V is TRBV11-1 and J is TRBJ2-5; 12 bases are a match to TRBD1. J gave up 5 bases and V 5 bases, and 9 bases lay outside the gene matches. CDR1 SGHAT and CDR2 FQDESV come from the germline V gene (reference sequence). CDR3 length: 16 amino acids. In nucleotides, the CDR3 is TGTGCCAGCAGCGCCTCCGGGACAGGGGGCTTCGAGACCCAGTACTTC. It encodes CASSASGTGGFETQYF.

This clonotype was detected ten times or more. V gene TRBV30 combines with J gene TRBJ2-7; 12 bases align to TRBD2. CDR3 length equals 15 residues. The germline gives CDR1 GTSNPN, CDR2 SVGIG (reference sequence). J was trimmed by 4 bases and V by 4 bases; bases with no gene match: 8. CDR3 amino acids: CAWTSGRALLYEQYF. For the CDR3, the DNA is TGTGCCTGGACTAGCGGGAGGGCCCTGCTTTACGAGCAGTACTTC.

The chain is built from TRBV12-3 or TRBV12-4 and TRBJ2-2; D is unresolved. Trimming cost V 7 bases and J 4 bases, with 10 bases left between them. The CDR3 consists of 13 residues. The CDR3 sequence is CASTLRSTGELFF. In DNA, the CDR3 is TGTGCCAGCACGCTGAGATCCACCGGGGAGCTGTTTTTT.

This clonotype was counted only a few times. In DNA, the CDR3 is TGTGCCAGCAGCTTAGGTCGGGGGATTCTCTCCTACGAGCAGTACTTC. Its protein is CASSLGRGILSYEQYF. The chain joins TRBV13 to TRBJ2-7; the D gene is possibly TRBD2 (6 bases). The germline V and J ends were trimmed by 0 bases and 0 bases, with 12 bases remaining between them. The CDR3 contains 16 residues. The germline gives CDR1 PRHDT, CDR2 FYEKMQ (reference sequence).

The rearrangement links TRBV7-2 to TRBJ2-3; possible D gene TRBD2, 5 bases. There are 17 residues in the CDR3. Germline loops: CDR1 SGHTA, CDR2 FQGNSA. V lost 5 bases and J 2 bases, leaving 20 bases between the germline ends. CDR3 sequence reads: CASSPGRRIRATDTQYF. The DNA for the CDR3 is TGTGCCAGCAGCCCCGGACGGAGGATCAGAGCCACAGATACGCAGTATTTT.

With regard to this clonotype: A read error may be the cause here, since a much bigger clone is one base away. The chain uses TRBV20-1 and TRBJ1-4; TRBD1 might be the D (5 bases). CDR3 length equals 13 residues. V shed 6 bases and J shed 8 bases, with 16 bases lying between them. Germline V gives CDR1 DFQATT, CDR2 SNEGSKA (reference sequence). The CDR3 region is CSATTEDGEKLFF. CDR3 bases: TGCAGTGCAACGACAGAGGATGGGGAAAAACTGTTTTTT.

This clonotype appeared many times. V usage is TRBV11-1 and J usage is TRBJ2-2; D uncertain. The CDR3 extends over 13 amino acids. The V end lost 1 base, the J end lost 6 bases, and 6 bases lay between the germline ends. The germline V gene encodes CDR1 SGHAT and CDR2 FQDESV (reference sequence). This CDR3 reads CASSLGLSGELFF. CDR3 sequence (DNA): TGTGCCAGCAGCTTAGGTCTGTCCGGGGAGCTGTTTTTT.

CDR3 nucleotide sequence: TGCAGGGGACTAGGGGCAATCAATGAGCAGTTCTTC. Its translation: CRGLGAINEQFF. The chain uses TRBV20-1 and TRBJ2-1; 8 bases match TRBD2. Germline CDR1 is DFQATT and CDR2 is SNEGSKA (reference sequence). This CDR3 has 12 residues.